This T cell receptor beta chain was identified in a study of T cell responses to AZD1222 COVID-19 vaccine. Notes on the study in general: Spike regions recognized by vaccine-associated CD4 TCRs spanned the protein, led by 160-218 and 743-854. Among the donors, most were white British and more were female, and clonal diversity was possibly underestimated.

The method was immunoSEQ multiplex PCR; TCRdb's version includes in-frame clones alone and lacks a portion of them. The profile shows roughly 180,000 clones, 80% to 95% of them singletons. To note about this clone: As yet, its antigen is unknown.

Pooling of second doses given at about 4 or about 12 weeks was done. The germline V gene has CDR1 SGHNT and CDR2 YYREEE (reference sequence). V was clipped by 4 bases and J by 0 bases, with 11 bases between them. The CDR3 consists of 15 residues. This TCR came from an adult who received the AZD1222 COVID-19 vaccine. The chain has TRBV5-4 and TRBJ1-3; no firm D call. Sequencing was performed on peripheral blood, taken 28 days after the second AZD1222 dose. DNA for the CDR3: TGTGCCAGCAGCAAGGACGTGAACTCTGGAAACACCATATATTTT. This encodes CASSKDVNSGNTIYF. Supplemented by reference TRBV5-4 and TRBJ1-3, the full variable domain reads ETGVTQSPTHLIKTRGQQVTLRCSSQSGHNTVSWYQQALGQGPQFIFQYYREEENGRGNFPPRFSGLQFPNYSSELNVNALELDDSALYLCASSKDVNSGNTIYFGEGSWLTVV.